The present entry profiles one TCR beta chain with its context. The sample belongs to a study of T cells in Graves' hyperthyroidism and ophthalmopathy. Looked up from germline, CDR1 is MDHEN and CDR2 is SYDVKM. This CDR3 has 18 residues. The ends lost 2 bases at V and 1 base at J; junction bases unmatched: 13. Authors of the study amplified TCR beta CDR3 regions from RNA transcripts. The primer set for the first-round RT-PCR of the TCR CDR3 was HTBI. TCRdb re-derived calls from the multiplex PCR reads in MiXCR, one entry per CDR3 protein. The table includes about 600,000 distinct CDR3 sequences, 13% to 15% detected once.

This TCR was sampled from a woman in her fifties or sixties with Graves' ophthalmopathy. The chain combines TRBV28 with TRBJ2-5, with TRBD1 matching over 7 bases. Sequences were obtained from blood. CDR3: CASSLPTGTADGQETQYF. The CDR3 DNA follows: TGTGCCAGCAGTTTACCCACCGGGACAGCGGACGGCCAAGAGACCCAGTACTTC.